This TCR beta chain was recovered during a study of CD4 T cells in relation to SARS-CoV-2 and coronaviruses. Study-level points and caveats: Around 62% of donors had memory CD4+ clonotypes crossrecognizing SARS-CoV-2 and common cold coronavirus spike.

The CDR3 extends over 13 amino acids. V was trimmed by 6 bases and J by 5 bases, leaving 13 bases between them. Germline CDR1 is LNHDA and CDR2 is SQIVND (reference sequence). About this clone: What it recognizes is unknown.

Produced via immunoSEQ multiplex PCR; TCRdb's table is partial and in-frame only. The table includes around 20,000 clones, 70% to 75% detected once. Before the COVID-19 pandemic, during about 2010-2019, CD4+ T cells were taken from unexposed donors. After ten to eleven days of culture, CD4+ T cells were isolated. Testing used SARS-CoV-2 S/N and four cold-coronavirus spikes on unexposed-donor CD4+ T cells, cells permitting. On days 3 and 7, cultures got half fresh IL-2 medium. This chain joins TRBV19 and TRBJ2-5, with D possibly being TRBD1 (6 bases). The source material was CD4+ T cells from PBMCs, cultured in vitro. The clonotype comes from a human donor in good health. This CDR3 is CASSGQRRETQYF. The DNA of the CDR3 is TGTGCCAGTAGCGGACAGCGCCGGGAGACCCAGTACTTC. The whole variable domain, filled in from reference TRBV19 and TRBJ2-5, reads DGGITQSPKYLFRKEGQNVTLSCEQNLNHDAMYWYRQDPGQGLRLIYYSQIVNDFQKGDIAEGYSVSREKKESFPLTVTSAQKNPTAFYLCASSGQRRETQYFGPGTRLLVL.